The text below deals with one TCR beta chain. Assay: immunoSEQ multiplex PCR; the TCRdb copy retains only in-frame clones and omits some. The sample holds around 93,000 clones; around 93% are singletons and the top ten take 0.34%. The V gene lost 4 bases and the J gene lost 0 bases, with 10 bases spanning the gap. The CDR3 loop spans 14 amino acids. Germline V CDR1 and CDR2: PRHDT, FYEKMQ (reference sequence). The data originate from a study of technical replicates of blood from a handful of donors. The specimen sequenced was T cells isolated from PBMCs. The rearrangement uses TRBV13 and TRBJ2-7, with D possibly being TRBD1 (7 bases). The TCR comes from a human donor in good health. CDR3 sequence reads: CASSSGGRSYEQYF. The CDR3 DNA sequence: TGTGCCAGCAGCTCAGGGGGGCGCTCCTACGAGCAGTACTTC. Full variable domain (missing parts from reference TRBV13 and TRBJ2-7): AAGVIQSPRHLIKEKRETATLKCYPIPRHDTVYWYQQGPGQDPQFLISFYEKMQSDKGSIPDRFSAQQFSDYHSELNMSSLELGDSALYFCASSSGGRSYEQYFGPGTRLTVT.